Listed below are T cell receptor beta chains from one sample, sequenced in a study of radiation and T cells in renal cell carcinoma. Data came from immunoSEQ multiplex PCR; TCRdb stores just in-frame clones and leaves some out. The sample carries 130,000 or so clones, 75% to 90% recorded once. The source material was blood, sampled from a patient whose treatment included radiotherapy and nephrectomy. Source of these receptors: a woman aged 45-60 years with renal cell carcinoma. Both conserved end residues are part of each CDR3. The order of the fields is V gene, J gene, clone size, D gene, CDR3 protein, CDR3 DNA. The D gene is left open where the match is weak. Clone size is stated in some rows and not others, as once, few, many or a class when expanded.

>TRBV6-1|TRBJ2-5|.|.
CASSDVGRGETQYF
TGTGCCAGCAGTGATGTAGGGCGGGGAGAGACCCAGTACTTC
>TRBV4-3|TRBJ2-7|.|.
CASSQDLDSNEQYF
TGCGCCAGCAGCCAAGATCTGGACAGTAACGAGCAGTACTTC
>TRBV18|TRBJ2-7|.|TRBD2
CASSPTPPSGGAGEQYF
TGTGCCAGCTCCCCAACCCCGCCCAGCGGGGGGGCAGGAGAGCAGTACTTC
>TRBV7-2|TRBJ1-2|.|.
CASSPGTVGGYTF
TGTGCCAGCAGCCCCGGGACCGTTGGTGGCTACACCTTC
>TRBV19|TRBJ1-5|.|TRBD1
CASMGGDRINNQPQHF
TGTGCCAGTATGGGGGGGGACAGGATTAACAATCAGCCCCAGCATTTT
>TRBV6-6|TRBJ1-3|.|.
CATDQEGGSGNTIYF
TGTGCCACCGATCAAGAGGGGGGGAGCGGAAACACCATATATTTT
>TRBV10-3|TRBJ1-2|few|.
CAISESTRYTF
TGTGCCATCAGTGAGTCGACCCGCTACACCTTC
>TRBV27|TRBJ1-5|.|.
CASSLSMQGNQPQHF
TGTGCCAGCAGTTTATCAATGCAGGGCAATCAGCCCCAGCATTTT
>TRBV4-1|TRBJ2-3|few|.
CASRRDSSTDTQYF
TGCGCCAGCAGAAGAGACAGTAGCACAGATACGCAGTATTTT
>TRBV7-8|TRBJ2-5|once|.
CASSPSLGGETQYF
TGTGCCAGCAGCCCATCCCTGGGGGGAGAGACCCAGTACTTC
>TRBV13|TRBJ2-1|.|TRBD1
CASSRTGTNNEQFF
TGTGCCAGCAGCAGGACAGGGACGAACAATGAGCAGTTCTTC
>TRBV18|TRBJ1-4|.|.
CASSPSNGEKLFF
TGTGCCAGCTCACCGTCGAATGGGGAAAAACTGTTTTTT
>TRBV7-2|TRBJ1-2|once|.
CASSLVGGLGLDYGYTF
TGTGCCAGCAGCTTAGTGGGGGGCCTCGGGTTGGACTATGGCTACACCTTC
>TRBV19|TRBJ2-7|.|TRBD1
CASNYRTGGTYEQYF
TGTGCCAGTAACTATCGGACAGGGGGCACCTACGAGCAGTACTTC
>TRBV2|TRBJ2-7|.|.
CASSQDIGKGEQYF
TGTGCCAGCAGTCAAGACATCGGGAAGGGCGAGCAGTACTTC
>TRBV4-3|TRBJ2-3|.|TRBD2
CASSQGLAGGYTQYF
TGCGCCAGCAGCCAAGGACTAGCGGGGGGATATACGCAGTATTTT
>TRBV5-4|TRBJ2-7|.|.
CASSQDQSSSYEQYF
TGTGCCAGCAGCCAAGATCAGAGCAGCTCCTACGAGCAGTACTTC
>TRBV10-3|TRBJ1-6|.|TRBD1
CAISESGTGNNSPLHF
TGTGCCATCAGTGAGTCCGGGACAGGCAATAATTCACCCCTCCACTTT
>TRBV5-1|TRBJ2-3|.|TRBD2
CASSVGLLADSTDTQYF
TGCGCCAGCAGCGTGGGACTACTAGCAGATAGCACAGATACGCAGTATTTT
>TRBV15|TRBJ2-6|once|.
CATRIDYSGANVLTF
TGTGCCACCAGGATTGACTACTCTGGGGCCAACGTCCTGACTTTC
>TRBV7-2|TRBJ1-2|.|.
CASSSAPSQNYGYTF
TGTGCCAGCAGCTCGGCTCCTAGTCAAAACTATGGCTACACCTTC
>TRBV28|TRBJ1-1|.|.
CASSFLRVNTEAFF
TGTGCCAGCAGTTTCCTTAGAGTGAACACTGAAGCTTTCTTT
>TRBV9|TRBJ2-7|.|.
CASSATGTYEQYF
TGTGCCAGCAGCGCAACAGGAACCTACGAGCAGTACTTC
>TRBV7-8|TRBJ1-2|.|.
CASSLGTTGNYGYTF
TGTGCCAGCAGCTTGGGTACCACGGGTAACTATGGCTACACCTTC
>TRBV6-5|TRBJ2-3|.|.
CASSPTRADTQYF
TGTGCCAGCAGCCCGACGCGGGCAGATACGCAGTATTTT
>TRBV15|TRBJ2-2|.|.
CATSRDQPSGKIGELFF
TGTGCCACCAGCAGAGATCAACCCTCGGGGAAAATCGGGGAGCTGTTTTTT
>TRBV19|TRBJ1-4|.|.
CASSIGSTEKLFF
TGTGCCAGTAGTATCGGGTCGACGGAAAAACTGTTTTTT
>TRBV9|TRBJ1-1|few|.
CASSVRGGNTEAFF
TGTGCCAGCAGCGTGCGCGGGGGGAACACTGAAGCTTTCTTT
>TRBV7-9|TRBJ2-3|.|TRBD2
CASRSAGGPDWTDTQYF
TGTGCCAGCAGATCAGCGGGGGGGCCAGATTGGACAGATACGCAGTATTTT
>TRBV11-3|TRBJ2-1|.|.
CASSLETGAWNEQFF
TGTGCCAGCAGCTTAGAGACGGGGGCCTGGAATGAGCAGTTCTTC
>TRBV9|TRBJ2-7|.|TRBD2
CASSVRGEGNYEQYF
TGTGCCAGCAGCGTACGGGGGGAAGGAAACTACGAGCAGTACTTC
>TRBV5-5|TRBJ2-7|.|TRBD1
CASSFVGTGSYEQYF
TGTGCCAGCAGCTTCGTCGGGACAGGGTCCTACGAGCAGTACTTC
>TRBV7-2|TRBJ1-1|few|.
CASSTTNSEAFF
TGTGCCAGCAGCACAACCAACAGCGAAGCTTTCTTT
>TRBV30|TRBJ1-6|.|.
CAWSAGRGSPLHF
TGTGCCTGGAGTGCCGGTCGGGGGTCACCCCTCCACTTT
>TRBV19|TRBJ2-7|.|TRBD1
CASSIIGTGDYEQYF
TGTGCCAGTAGTATAATTGGGACAGGGGACTACGAGCAGTACTTC
>TRBV9|TRBJ1-6|.|.
CASSPQEYSPLHF
TGTGCCAGCAGCCCTCAGGAGTATTCACCCCTCCACTTT
>TRBV4-3|TRBJ1-5|few|.
CASSQDLANQPQHF
TGCGCCAGCAGCCAAGATTTAGCCAATCAGCCCCAGCATTTT
>TRBV14|TRBJ1-1|.|.
CASSRPDRPNTEAFF
TGTGCCAGCAGCAGGCCGGACAGACCGAACACTGAAGCTTTCTTT
>TRBV2|TRBJ1-1|.|TRBD1
CASTLTGGVNTEAFF
TGTGCCAGCACCTTGACAGGGGGCGTGAACACTGAAGCTTTCTTT
>TRBV11-3|TRBJ2-7|once|TRBD1
CASSPTGRPYEQYF
TGTGCCAGCAGCCCGACAGGGCGGCCCTACGAGCAGTACTTC
>TRBV18|TRBJ2-5|.|.
CASSPLQGFQETQYF
TGTGCCAGCTCACCTCTGCAGGGGTTCCAAGAGACCCAGTACTTC
>TRBV4-3|TRBJ2-3|.|TRBD2
CASSQDGPAGADTQYF
TGCGCCAGCAGCCAAGACGGCCCAGCGGGGGCAGATACGCAGTATTTT
>TRBV28|TRBJ2-7|.|TRBD2
CASTSSGGASYEQYF
TGTGCCAGCACCTCTAGCGGGGGGGCTTCCTACGAGCAGTACTTC
>TRBV7-9|TRBJ1-3|.|TRBD1
CASSLGQGGPGNTIYF
TGTGCCAGCAGTCTTGGACAGGGGGGACCTGGAAACACCATATATTTT
>TRBV6-5|TRBJ1-4|.|.
CASSYSVPRVEKLFF
TGTGCCAGCAGTTACTCAGTGCCTCGGGTTGAAAAACTGTTTTTT
>TRBV5-4|TRBJ1-2|.|.
CASGTDNYGYTF
TGTGCCAGCGGGACGGATAACTATGGCTACACCTTC
>TRBV7-2|TRBJ2-3|.|.
CASRRVTDTQYF
TGTGCCAGCAGACGGGTTACAGATACGCAGTATTTT
>TRBV7-2|TRBJ1-3|once|.
CASSLAGGVNTIYF
TGTGCCAGCAGCTTAGCAGGAGGGGTTAACACCATATATTTT
>TRBV5-5|TRBJ2-7|.|TRBD2
CASRTSHDEQYF
TGTGCCAGCCGGACTAGCCATGACGAGCAGTACTTC
>TRBV6-5|TRBJ2-7|.|TRBD1
CASSRGQDEQYF
TGTGCCAGCAGTCGCGGACAGGACGAGCAGTACTTC